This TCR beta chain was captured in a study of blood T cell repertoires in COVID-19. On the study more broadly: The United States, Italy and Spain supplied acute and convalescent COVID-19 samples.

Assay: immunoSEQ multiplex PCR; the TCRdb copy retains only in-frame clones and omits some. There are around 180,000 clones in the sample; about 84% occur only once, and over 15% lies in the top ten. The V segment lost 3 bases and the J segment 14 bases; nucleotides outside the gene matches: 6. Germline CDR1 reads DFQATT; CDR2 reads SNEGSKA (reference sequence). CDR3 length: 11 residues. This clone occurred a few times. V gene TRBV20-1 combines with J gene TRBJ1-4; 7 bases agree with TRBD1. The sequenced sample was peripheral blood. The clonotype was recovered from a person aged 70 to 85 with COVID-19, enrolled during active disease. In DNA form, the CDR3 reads TGCAGTGCTAGCCAACAGGGGAGGCTGTTTTTT. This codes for CSASQQGRLFF.